The clone carrying this TCR beta chain occurred a few times. Sequencing used immunoSEQ multiplex PCR; TCRdb keeps in-frame clones, though not all of them. The sample shows about 75,000 clones, around 84% of them seen only once. The sample belongs to a study of T cell clones after liver transplantation. The wider study: Samples came from ITN030ST, which attempted immunosuppression withdrawal within 2 years of liver transplantation. As an antigen-independent comparator, third-party-reactive TCRbeta sequences came from pre-transplant mixed lymphocyte reactions.

Sorting of unstimulated PBMCs yielded separate CD3+CD4+ and CD3+CD8+ fractions. V trimming: 1 base; J trimming: 3 bases; junction bases outside the gene matches: 5. CDR3 length: 15 amino acids. Germline V gives CDR1 LGHNA, CDR2 YNFKEQ. J is TRBJ2-7 and V is TRBV4-2; 8 bases map to TRBD2. The sequencing used CD4+ T cells from blood, collected less than 50 months after liver transplant. The sequence was collected from a human patient who received a liver transplant. Some T cells may be supplied by the graft donor. The CDR3 region has the DNA TGTGCCAGCAGCCAAGCAACTAGCGGACACTACGAGCAGTACTTC. Residues: CASSQATSGHYEQYF.